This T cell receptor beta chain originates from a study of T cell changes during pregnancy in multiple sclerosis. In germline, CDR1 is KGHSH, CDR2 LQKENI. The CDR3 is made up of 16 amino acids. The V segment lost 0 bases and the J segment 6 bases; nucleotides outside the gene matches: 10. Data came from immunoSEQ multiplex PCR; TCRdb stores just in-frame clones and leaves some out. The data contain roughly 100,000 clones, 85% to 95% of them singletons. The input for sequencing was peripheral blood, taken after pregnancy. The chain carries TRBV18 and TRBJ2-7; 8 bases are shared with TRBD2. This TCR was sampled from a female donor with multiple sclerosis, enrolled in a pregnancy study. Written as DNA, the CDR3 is TGTGCCAGCTCACCACCCGTCTCGGGAGGGACCTCCGAGCAGTACTTC. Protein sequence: CASSPPVSGGTSEQYF.